These 3 T cell receptor beta chains share one sample of origin, sequenced in a study of blood T cells in healthy people across ages. The authors ran a second PCR of about 7 to 11 cycles using a sample-barcoded 5' primer and a J-beta primer mix. In TCRdb, the 5' RACE reads were re-called with MiXCR into one record per CDR3 protein. The table includes about 1.4 million distinct CDR3 sequences, approximately 59% detected once. Sequencing used blood. The receptors here all came from a young man in good health.

The V and J genes are TRBV4-1 and TRBJ2-1, with 11 bases matching TRBD2. In germline, CDR1 is MGHRA, CDR2 YSYEKL. CDR3 length equals 16 residues. V lost 4 bases to trimming and J lost 5 bases; unmatched junction nucleotides: 7. As DNA, the CDR3 is TGCGCCAGCAGCCTAGCCGGGACTAGCGGAAACAATGAGCAGTTCTTC. It codes for CASSLAGTSGNNEQFF.

The J gene is TRBJ1-4, the V gene TRBV29-1; no clear D. Trimming cost V 5 bases and J 14 bases, with 15 bases left between them. Germline CDR1 is SQVTM and CDR2 is ANQGSEA. This CDR3 has 11 residues. As DNA, the CDR3 is TGCAGCGTTCTTGGTGACCGCTCTCTGTTTTTT. Residues: CSVLGDRSLFF. The full variable domain, with the rest looked up from reference TRBV29-1 and TRBJ1-4, is SAVISQKPSRDICQRGTSLTIQCQVDSQVTMMFWYRQQPGQSLTLIATANQGSEATYESGFVIDKFPISRPNLTFSTLTVSNMSPEDSSIYLCSVLGDRSLFFGSGTQLSVL.

The rearrangement uses TRBV4-1 and TRBJ1-5; TRBD1 is a possible D gene (6 bases). Trimming pared 3 bases from V and 5 bases from J, leaving 14 bases between. The CDR3 is 15 amino acids. CDR1 and CDR2 (germline): MGHRA, YSYEKL. As DNA, the CDR3 is TGCGCCAGCAGCCATGAATGGGGGGCCGATCAGCCCCAGCATTTT. It encodes CASSHEWGADQPQHF.